The subject of this entry is one T cell receptor beta chain. A sample-barcoded 5' primer and a J-beta primer mix were used in a second PCR of roughly 7 to 12 cycles. One entry per CDR3 protein results from TCRdb running MiXCR on the 5' RACE reads. Here the sample spans about 780,000 distinct CDR3 sequences, 46% being singletons. With V trimmed by 6 bases and J by 6 bases, 9 bases remained unmatched. Per the germline V gene, CDR1 is MNHEY and CDR2 is SMNVEV (reference sequence). The CDR3 runs 15 residues. The sample belongs to a study of blood T cells in healthy people across ages. The chain recombines TRBV27 with TRBJ2-2; 8 bases align to TRBD2. Material: blood. This TCR derives from a man older than 75 in good health. The chain's CDR3 is CASSFGRVKAGELFF. DNA for the CDR3: TGTGCCAGCAGCTTCGGGAGGGTCAAGGCCGGGGAGCTGTTTTTT.